This T cell receptor beta chain appears in the sequencing data of a study of T cell changes during pregnancy in multiple sclerosis. Some clones are missing from TCRdb's copy, which holds only in-frame ones; the method was immunoSEQ multiplex PCR. This sample has some 45,000 clones; about 85% occur once, and the top ten carry under 0.9%. V gave up 1 base and J gave up 5 bases, with 6 bases separating them. Germline V lookup: CDR1 LGHNA, CDR2 YSLEER. The CDR3 is 13 residues long. The rearrangement joins TRBV4-3 to TRBJ2-1, with a possible D match to TRBD1 (6 bases). The receptor comes from a female donor with multiple sclerosis, enrolled in a pregnancy study. Sequenced material: CD4+ T cells from peripheral blood mononuclear cells, taken after pregnancy. In nucleotides, the CDR3 is TGCGCCAGCAGCCAAGCAGGGGACAATGAGCAGTTCTTC. Residues: CASSQAGDNEQFF.